This T cell receptor beta chain was profiled in a study of T cells in Graves' hyperthyroidism and ophthalmopathy. Study details: Staff took peripheral blood when the initial diagnosis was made, before any treatment began.

RNA transcripts yielded amplified TCR beta CDR3 regions. First-round RT-PCR targeting the TCR CDR3 was performed with the HTBI primer set. MiXCR was run by TCRdb on the multiplex PCR reads, yielding one entry per CDR3 protein. Of some 420,000 distinct CDR3 sequences listed, roughly 15% are singletons. With V trimmed by 6 bases and J by 5 bases, 4 bases remained unmatched. The CDR3 runs to 13 residues. Germline V gene lookup returns CDR1 MNHEY and CDR2 SMNVEV (reference sequence). Graves' hyperthyroidism showing no ophthalmopathy progression within 18 months was considered stable. Pregnant or lactating patients were excluded, as were those with uncontrolled infection or other autoimmune disease.

What was sequenced was blood. The sequence was obtained from a woman between 18 and 30 years old with Graves' hyperthyroidism. The rearrangement links TRBV27 to TRBJ2-7; 10 positions match TRBD2. The CDR3 spells CASSLGTSDEQYF. CDR3 nucleotide sequence: TGTGCCAGCAGCCTCGGGACTAGCGACGAGCAGTACTTC.